One TCR beta chain is described in this entry. Its binding antigen is unknown. Per-base quality was not reported, and no clone a single base away is much larger than it. The CDR3 measures 14 amino acids from cysteine to phenylalanine. The entry retains the CDR3 DNA only, 42 bases that are in frame from base 1. Taken from the germline V gene (reference sequence), the CDR1 and CDR2 loops are SEHNR and FQNEAQ. V lost 3 bases and J lost 5 bases, and the count of bases not matched to a germline gene is 4. The method was the immunoSEQ multiplex PCR assay. For the multiplex PCR, a mixture combining 60 forward primers for TCR Vbeta segments and 13 reverse primers for TCR Jbeta segments was used. Amplification of the CDR3 region of rearranged TCR beta genes was performed with a multiplex PCR assay on genomic DNA. On the Illumina HiSeq System, the amplified TCR beta libraries were sequenced as 87-base-pair reads. In the authors' own workflow: Across the 500 to 700 repertoires, a later analysis counted 80 million or so unique TCR beta chains, roughly 11 million of which were shared by at least two donors. Raw reads were error-corrected and collapsed into unique sequences with a nearest-neighbor algorithm that merged closely related sequences to remove PCR and sequencing errors. CDR3 sequences were aligned to IMGT reference sequences to assign V, D and J gene segments. For a sequence to be retained, a match of at least six nucleotides to both a V gene segment and a J gene segment was required. Rearrangements were classified as productive when the CDR3 lacked stop codons and remained in frame with V and J, and all other rearrangements were classified as non-productive. CDR3 was defined according to IMGT convention as the region running from the second conserved V-encoded cysteine to the conserved J-encoded phenylalanine. In an earlier analysis of around 540 of the donors, sequences lacking an unambiguous match to a single V gene segment were excluded. An earlier analysis of about 590 of the donors classified V segments as functional when productive rearrangements were above 56.7% and as segregating when the standard deviation between donors was above 5%. A statistical classification framework was developed to diagnose cytomegalovirus status using the catalog of TCR beta chain sequences. In a later analysis, V and J genes were assigned by comparing TCR nucleotide sequences against IMGT/GENE-DB human TR gene sequences. The TCRdist pipeline was used in a later analysis to assign CDR3 sequences and most-parsimonious VDJ recombination scenarios. In a later analysis, every TCR beta chain was defined by the combination of its CDR3 amino acid sequence and its V-gene family, and reads without a unique V-gene family were dropped. As a way to deal with suspected cross-contamination and a sequencing artifact, a later analysis dropped more than 500 nucleotide sequences that were highly shared and had low generation probability. In a later analysis, a clonal expansion index was calculated for each public chain from normalized within-repertoire ranks of inferred template counts. A later analysis computed generation probabilities with a VDJ recombination model fitted to out-of-frame rearrangements, and checked the results against IGoR. A later analysis scored TCR-TCR, TCR-HLA and TCR-CMV co-occurrence with hypergeometric tests, applying a repertoire-size bias correction to TCR pairs. In a later analysis, false discovery rates were estimated by permuting HLA or CMV assignments 20 times. In a later analysis, co-occurring TCRs were grouped using DBSCAN, and TCRdist sequence similarity was added for clustering within HLA-allele-positive subsets. Repertoires with fewer than 30,000 or more than 120,000 public chains, plus five repertoires with anomalous nucleotide sharing, were excluded from co-occurrence clustering. TCRdb's version of the immuneACCESS table is confined to in-frame rearrangements and falls short of the full clone set. An unresolved V gene accounts for under half of the shortfall where checked; the remainder is of unknown origin. The DNA was the basis for D and trimming; V, J and clone size are from that table. This sample is represented by about 200,000 clones; approximately 70% of them were singletons. The ten largest account for less than 2% of the sample.

The sample comes from a study of cytomegalovirus exposure and HLA in healthy donors (dated by TCRdb to the late 2010s). Some background on the complete study: An earlier analysis of several hundred of the donors reported approximately 290 Gb of sequence data and 117 million unique TCR beta sequences from about 200 million T cells. An early release covering approximately 600 HLA-typed donors comprised roughly 300 gigabases of sequencing data and approximately 85 million unique TCR sequences. Of the 398 genotyped donors, over 80% were placed in the genetic ancestry cluster associated with self-reported Caucasian donors. The aim of the study was to test whether cataloging public T cell receptors could identify signatures of past pathogen exposure. The study profiled the T cell repertoires of approximately 700 subjects by immunosequencing and related them to cytomegalovirus serostatus. A separate validation cohort of over 95 different subjects was used in addition to the approximately 640-subject first cohort. The study combined high-throughput TCR immunosequencing, statistical association of individual TCRs with disease status, and machine learning to predict cytomegalovirus infection status. A later analysis re-analyzed previously published TCR beta repertoires from 660 or so donors and added high-resolution HLA genotyping to study TCR occurrence patterns. Rather than drawing on any new phenotypic data, the later analysis identified candidate immune exposures from TCR beta sequences and the way those sequences occurred across donors. An earlier analysis of approximately 580 of the donors used high-throughput TCR beta sequencing to judge whether each TCR beta V gene segment behaved as functional or pseudogenic. Donor age, sex, ethnicity and CMV serostatus were compiled alongside the repertoire data. Genome-wide SNP genotypes for about three fifths of the roughly 670 donors were used in a later genetic analysis, which treated that subset as a discovery cohort. All discovery cohort repertoires had been generated using a single sequencing platform. Class I and class II HLA loci were covered by the typing at four-digit resolution. The number of donors typed differed by locus, with about 620-630 for A, B, C, DRB1 and DQB1, around 560 for DQA1, nearly 610 for DPA1, and around 450 for DPB1. Roughly five DR-DQ haplotypes were handled as single units for association and clustering, since linkage in the cohort was strong. Among about 400 genotyped donors of the cohort, an average of roughly 230,000 unique TCR beta nucleotide sequences was sequenced per donor, of which about 18% were non-productive.

Overall study outcomes, separate from this receptor: In a later analysis, HLA-associated TCR beta chains showed more clonal expansion and lower generation probabilities than non-associated chains that were equally common. Correlated functional status among segregating V segments might be attributable to linkage disequilibrium, but an unknown experimental factor could not be ruled out. Assigning TCR associations to individual alleles was difficult when HLA alleles, especially DR and DQ, strongly co-occurred. Some IMGT-functional V segments, including TRBV6-2 and TRBV6-3, could not be distinguished by the 87-base-pair reads and were therefore excluded. In a later analysis, more than 15,000 TCR beta sequences were associated with specific HLA alleles at a false discovery rate of 0.05. In a later analysis, most CMV-associated TCR beta chains were found to appear HLA-restricted, with HLA associations seemingly driven largely by CMV exposure. A few of the identified cytomegalovirus-associated TCR beta chains were confirmed in vitro to be specific for cytomegalovirus antigens. Because counts were too low, roughly 16 rarely observed V segments, including chromosome 9 orphons, were excluded from the earlier analysis of fewer than 650 of the donors. Roughly uniform sequencing depth across donors was assumed in presence/absence analyses, although this assumption may not hold. In an earlier analysis of several hundred of the donors, most TCR beta V segments were observed in productive rearrangements about 87% or about 30% of the time, broadly matching IMGT annotations. In the study, 150 to 200 TCR beta chains were listed as associated with cytomegalovirus. A cluster of highly shared sequence variants was judged likely to be a technical artifact of the sequencing pipeline. Because HLA typing was unavailable for some donors at each locus, only the typed subset was used in association tests. The authors suggested that the approach could potentially be extended to other disease states and immunological phenotypes. For the cohort, immune exposure information was limited to CMV serostatus. A later analysis found that TCR association rates varied across HLA loci, with DRB1 alleles showing the most associated TCRs and HLA-C alleles the fewest. A further reported finding was that TCR beta sequences accurately predicted the HLA-A and HLA-B alleles for most subjects in the first cohort. Most TCR sequences were observed very rarely across donors, whereas some public TCRs were present in many individuals. This cohort had only TCR beta chains sequenced, and the lack of alpha or paired-chain data limited which features could be detected. A later analysis reported that several top co-occurrence clusters appeared linked to parvovirus B19, influenza, CMV and Epstein-Barr virus. An association between a missense DCLRE1C variant and V-gene and J-gene trimming of TCR beta chains was found in a later genetic analysis and replicated in an independent cohort. According to a later genetic analysis, donors in an Asian-associated ancestry cluster had fewer N-insertions in productive TCRs than the approximately 630-donor mean. Cytomegalovirus status was reported to be diagnosed by the classifier with high specificity and sensitivity in both the original and validation cohorts.

In total, fewer than 750 healthy bone marrow donors made up the cohort. At the time of sampling, all cohort members were nominally healthy, though unrecorded immune exposures were likely present. The donor tested CMV seronegative and was one of the 352 seronegative cohort members. A peripheral blood sample was collected from each donor, and TCR beta sequencing was performed on peripheral blood mononuclear cells. The Qiagen DNeasy Blood Extraction Kit was used to extract genomic DNA from the blood cell samples. The TCR originated in a woman in her twenties or thirties in good health and CMV-seronegative. Material for sequencing was PBMCs. The V and J genes are TRBV7-9 and TRBJ1-5, with 7 bases in between that match TRBD1. The nucleotide sequence is TGTGCCAGCAGCTTCCCAGGGACAGATCAGCCCCAGCATTTT. It is translated as CASSFPGTDQPQHF.